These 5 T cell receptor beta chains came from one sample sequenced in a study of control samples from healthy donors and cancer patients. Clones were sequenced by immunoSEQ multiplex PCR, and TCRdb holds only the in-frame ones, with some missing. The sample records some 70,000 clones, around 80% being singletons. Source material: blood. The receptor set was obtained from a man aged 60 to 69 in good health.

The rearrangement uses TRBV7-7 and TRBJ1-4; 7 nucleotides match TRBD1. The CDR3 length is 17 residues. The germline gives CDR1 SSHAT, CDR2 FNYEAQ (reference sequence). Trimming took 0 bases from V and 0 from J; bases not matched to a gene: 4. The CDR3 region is CASSLAGGPTTNEKLFF. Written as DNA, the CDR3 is TGTGCCAGCAGCTTAGCAGGGGGCCCTACAACTAATGAAAAACTGTTTTTT. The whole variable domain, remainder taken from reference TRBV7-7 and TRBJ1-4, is GAGVSQSPRYKVTKRGQDVTLRCDPISSHATLYWYQQALGQGPEFLTYFNYEAQPDKSGLPSDRFSAERPEGSISTLTIQRTEQRDSAMYRCASSLAGGPTTNEKLFFGSGTQLSVL.

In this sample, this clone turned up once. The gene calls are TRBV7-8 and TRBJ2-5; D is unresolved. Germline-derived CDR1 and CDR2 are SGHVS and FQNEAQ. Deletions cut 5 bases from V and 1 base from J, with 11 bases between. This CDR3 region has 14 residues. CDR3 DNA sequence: TGTGCCAGCAGCCTCCGTTGGTCCCAAGAGACCCAGTACTTC. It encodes CASSLRWSQETQYF. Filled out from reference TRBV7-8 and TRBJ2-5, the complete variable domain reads GAGVSQSPRYKVAKRGQDVALRCDPISGHVSLFWYQQALGQGPEFLTYFQNEAQLDKSGLPSDRFFAERPEGSVSTLKIQRTQQEDSAVYLCASSLRWSQETQYFGPGTRLLVL.

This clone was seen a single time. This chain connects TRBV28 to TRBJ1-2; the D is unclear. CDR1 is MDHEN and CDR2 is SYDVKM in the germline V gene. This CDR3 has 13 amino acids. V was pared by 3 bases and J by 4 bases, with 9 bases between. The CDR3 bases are TGTGCCAGCAGTTTCGGGCAGTTCTATGGCTACACCTTC. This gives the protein CASSFGQFYGYTF.

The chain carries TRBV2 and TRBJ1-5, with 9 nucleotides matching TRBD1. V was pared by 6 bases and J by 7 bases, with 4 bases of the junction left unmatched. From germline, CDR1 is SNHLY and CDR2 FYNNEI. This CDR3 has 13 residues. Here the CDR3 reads CASRGQGGQPQHF. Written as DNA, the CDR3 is TGTGCCAGCAGGGGACAGGGCGGGCAGCCCCAGCATTTT.

As DNA, the CDR3 is TGTGCCAGCAGTGTTAGCGGGAGCGGCTCCTACAATGAGCAGTTCTTC. Translation gives CASSVSGSGSYNEQFF. J is TRBJ2-1 and V is TRBV28, with TRBD2 identical over 9 bases. V was clipped by 5 bases and J by 0 bases; unmatched bases: 5. CDR3 length equals 16 residues. CDR1 MDHEN and CDR2 SYDVKM come from the germline V gene.